These 10 T cell receptor beta chains came from one sample sequenced in a study of blood T cell repertoires in COVID-19. Produced via immunoSEQ multiplex PCR; TCRdb's table is partial and in-frame only. The data hold a few hundred thousand clones, with approximately 90% observed a single time. Sequenced: peripheral blood. These receptors were obtained from a man aged 18 to 35 with COVID-19, enrolled during active disease.

This sequence joins TRBV5-6 and TRBJ2-7; D possibly corresponds to TRBD2 (5 bases). The CDR3 runs to 16 residues. Per the germline V gene, CDR1 is SGHDT and CDR2 is YYEEEE. Trimming left V 0 bases short and J 0 bases short, with 13 bases between. In nucleotides, the CDR3 is TGTGCCAGCAGCTTGGTTCCGGGGTCAGTCTCCTACGAGCAGTACTTC. Translated: CASSLVPGSVSYEQYF.

The chain couples TRBV6-5 to TRBJ1-1, with D possibly TRBD1 on 5 matching bases. The germline V gene encodes CDR1 MNHEY and CDR2 SVGAGI. The ends were cut back, 10 bases at V and 4 bases at J, with 16 bases in the middle. The CDR3 runs 13 residues. The CDR3 region has the DNA TGTGCCACGGCGGGGCAGCCTTTCACTGAAGCTTTCTTT. It yields the protein CATAGQPFTEAFF.

DNA of the CDR3: TGTGCCAGCAGGCTAGCGGGAGGGACTGCAGATACGCAGTATTTT. Translation gives CASRLAGGTADTQYF. The chain links TRBV6-5 to TRBJ2-3; 12 positions agree with TRBD2. Germline V gene sequence: CDR1 MNHEY, CDR2 SVGAGI. The CDR3 covers 15 residues. V shed 6 bases and J 4 bases; nucleotides not matched to a gene: 5.

This chain connects TRBV18 to TRBJ2-1; 8 bases align to TRBD1. With 4 bases clipped from V and 2 bases from J, the junction kept 4 bases outside the gene matches. CDR3 length: 15 residues. Per germline, CDR1 KGHSH and CDR2 LQKENI. CDR3 sequence reads: CASSLGQGAYNEQFF. The DNA of the CDR3 is TGTGCCAGCTCACTTGGACAGGGAGCCTACAATGAGCAGTTCTTC.

The rearrangement uses TRBV19 and TRBJ1-4; 9 bases map to TRBD1. From germline, CDR1 is LNHDA and CDR2 SQIVND (reference sequence). CDR3 length equals 15 residues. After removal of 3 bases from V and 5 bases from J, the junction contained 4 bases not matched to a gene. This CDR3 reads CASSIRGQGNEKLFF. The CDR3 DNA reads as TGTGCCAGTAGTATTAGGGGACAGGGCAATGAAAAACTGTTTTTT.

V usage is TRBV7-9 and J usage is TRBJ1-1; the D gene is possibly TRBD1 (6 bases). CDR3 length: 13 amino acids. Germline V gene sequence: CDR1 SEHNR, CDR2 FQNEAQ (reference sequence). V dropped 3 bases and J dropped 5 bases, with 10 bases sitting between them. The CDR3 reads CASSFSGVTEAFF. DNA for the CDR3: TGTGCCAGCAGCTTTTCAGGGGTAACTGAAGCTTTCTTT.

CDR3 residues: CASSQQTGPDEQYF. The CDR3 coding sequence is TGTGCCAGCAGCCAACAAACAGGGCCTGACGAGCAGTACTTC. The chain has TRBV14 and TRBJ2-7; perhaps TRBD1 as D (6 bases). The CDR3 runs to 14 residues. Germline-derived CDR1 and CDR2 are SGHDN and FVKESK. The germline V and J ends were trimmed by 2 bases and 5 bases, with 13 bases remaining between them.

The chain is built from TRBV6-5 and TRBJ1-1; 9 bases agree with TRBD1. The J segment lost 7 bases and the V segment lost 2 bases, leaving 11 bases of the junction unmatched. CDR1 and CDR2 (germline): MNHEY, SVGAGI. The length of the CDR3 is 16 residues. CDR3 sequence: CASSYTGQGSSSEAFF. The CDR3 coding sequence is TGTGCCAGCAGTTACACGGGACAGGGTAGTAGTAGTGAAGCTTTCTTT.

This clone appeared a single time. The chain employs TRBV12-3 or TRBV12-4 and TRBJ1-2; D not resolved. The CDR3 consists of 13 residues. The germline V and J ends were trimmed by 0 bases and 6 bases, with 8 bases remaining between them. CDR3 sequence reads: CASSLAREHGYTF. CDR3 DNA sequence: TGTGCCAGCAGTTTAGCCCGGGAGCATGGCTACACCTTC.

Only one count was recorded for this clone. CDR3 nucleotides: TGTGCCAGCAGCGTAGATTCCGGGGGGGACTACAATGAGCAGTTCTTC. Translated: CASSVDSGGDYNEQFF. The chain combines TRBV9 with TRBJ2-1, with 8 bases that match TRBD2. Looked up from germline, CDR1 is SGDLS and CDR2 is YYNGEE. The ends lost 0 bases at V and 3 bases at J; junction bases unmatched: 5. The CDR3 runs to 16 residues.